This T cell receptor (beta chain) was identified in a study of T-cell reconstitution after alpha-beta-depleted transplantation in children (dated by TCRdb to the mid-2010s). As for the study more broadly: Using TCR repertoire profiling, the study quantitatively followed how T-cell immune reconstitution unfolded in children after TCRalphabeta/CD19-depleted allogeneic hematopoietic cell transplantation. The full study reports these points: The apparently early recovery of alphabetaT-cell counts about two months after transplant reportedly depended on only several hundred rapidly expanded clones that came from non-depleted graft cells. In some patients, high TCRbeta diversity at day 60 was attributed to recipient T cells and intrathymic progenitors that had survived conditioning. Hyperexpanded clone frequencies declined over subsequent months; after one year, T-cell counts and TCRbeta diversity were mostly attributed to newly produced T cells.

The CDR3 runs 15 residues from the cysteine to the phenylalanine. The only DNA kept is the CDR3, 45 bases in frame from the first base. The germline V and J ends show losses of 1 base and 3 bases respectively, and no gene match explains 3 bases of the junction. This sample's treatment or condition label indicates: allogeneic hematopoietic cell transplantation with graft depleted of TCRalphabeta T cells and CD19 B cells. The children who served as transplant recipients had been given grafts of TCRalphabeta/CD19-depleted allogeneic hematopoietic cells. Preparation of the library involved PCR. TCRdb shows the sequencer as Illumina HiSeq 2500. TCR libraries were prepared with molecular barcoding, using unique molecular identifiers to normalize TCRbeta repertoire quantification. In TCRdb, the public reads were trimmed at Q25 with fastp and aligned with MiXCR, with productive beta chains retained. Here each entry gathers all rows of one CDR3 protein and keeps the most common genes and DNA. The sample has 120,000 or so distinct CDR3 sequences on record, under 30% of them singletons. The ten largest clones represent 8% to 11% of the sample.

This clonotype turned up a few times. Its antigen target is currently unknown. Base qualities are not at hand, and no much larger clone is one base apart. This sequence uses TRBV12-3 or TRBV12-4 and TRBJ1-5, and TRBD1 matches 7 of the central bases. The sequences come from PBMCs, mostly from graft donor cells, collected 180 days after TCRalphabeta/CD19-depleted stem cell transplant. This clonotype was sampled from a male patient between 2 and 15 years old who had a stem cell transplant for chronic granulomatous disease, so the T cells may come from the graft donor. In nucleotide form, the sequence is TGTGCCAGCAGTTTAGATGGGACAGACAATCAGCCCCAGCATTTT. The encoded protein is CASSLDGTDNQPQHF.